This record looks at one T cell receptor (beta chain) sequence and its context. This sample is drawn from a study of shared clonotypes between healthy human individuals. Over several immunoSEQ plates, each subset's genomic DNA was distributed in even portions. Some 30,000 T cell genomes, or around 200 ng DNA, went into the sorted-subset replicate PCRs. Data came from immunoSEQ multiplex PCR; TCRdb stores just in-frame clones and leaves some out. The sample has about 2.4 million clones, around 94% seen once; the top ten hold over 0.12%. Germline V lookup: CDR1 WSHSY, CDR2 SAAADI. There are 12 residues in the CDR3. Between the trimmed V and J ends, which lost 6 bases and 3 bases, there was a span of 9 bases.

The sample taken for sequencing was naive CD4+ T cells sorted from blood. Subset of the sample: CD45RA+ positively selected. J is TRBJ2-7 and V is TRBV10-2, with D possibly matching TRBD1 (5 bases). The source of this sequence is a man aged 18 to 35 in good health. The CDR3 DNA reads TGCGCCAGCAGGGACACCTACTACGAGCAGTACTTC. Its protein is CASRDTYYEQYF.